This entry lists 10 T cell receptor beta chains sequenced from one sample in a study of blood T cell repertoires in COVID-19. TCRdb's copy holds only in-frame clones and misses some; the assay was immunoSEQ multiplex PCR. There are about 35,000 clones in the sample; about 89% occur only once, and 10% lies in the top ten. Sequences were obtained from peripheral blood. These receptors were obtained from a man older than 75 with active COVID-19.

The chain employs TRBV7-9 and TRBJ1-2; D is unclear. CDR3 length: 17 amino acids. Germline-derived CDR1 and CDR2 are SEHNR and FQNEAQ (reference sequence). Trimming pared 5 bases from V and 7 bases from J, leaving 26 bases between. In DNA form, the CDR3 reads TGTGCCAGCAGCCCAGCGGCGTTGGTTTCCCGGATTACTGGCTACACCTTC. It encodes CASSPAALVSRITGYTF.

The CDR3 DNA is TGTGCCAGCTCACCACCGAATCCAGCGGGAGTGGCCGGGGAGCTGTTTTTT. Protein sequence: CASSPPNPAGVAGELFF. The gene calls are TRBV18 and TRBJ2-2; 8 positions agree with TRBD2. The CDR3 consists of 17 residues. J was trimmed by 6 bases and V by 0 bases; bases with no gene match: 9. Germline CDR1 is KGHSH and CDR2 is LQKENI. The full variable domain, its missing parts supplied by reference TRBV18 and TRBJ2-2, is NAGVMQNPRHLVRRRGQEARLRCSPMKGHSHVYWYRQLPEEGLKFMVYLQKENIIDESGMPKERFSAEFPKEGPSILRIQQVVRGDSAAYFCASSPPNPAGVAGELFFGEGSRLTVL.

In DNA, the CDR3 is TGTGCCACTAATCGGGGGGCCTTAGCGGGACGCGAGCAGTACTTC. Translation: CATNRGALAGREQYF. The chain links TRBV6-5 to TRBJ2-7, with 8 bases matching TRBD2. V was pared by 10 bases and J by 6 bases, with 17 bases of the junction left unmatched. Germline CDR1 reads MNHEY; CDR2 reads SVGAGI. This CDR3 has 15 amino acids.

The chain is built from TRBV4-3 and TRBJ2-7; 13 bases agree with TRBD2. The CDR3 is 17 residues long. The germline gives CDR1 LGHNA, CDR2 YSLEER. J lost 0 bases, V lost 0 bases, and 2 bases had no gene match. For the CDR3, the DNA is TGCGCCAGCAGCCAAGATGGGACTAGCGGGGACTCCTACGAGCAGTACTTC. This encodes CASSQDGTSGDSYEQYF.

The rearrangement uses TRBV7-9 and TRBJ2-7, with 10 bases matching TRBD1. CDR3 size: 14 residues. CDR1 is SEHNR, CDR2 FQNEAQ, per germline (reference sequence). The trim removed 5 bases at V and 3 bases at J, leaving 4 bases unmatched. CDR3 residues: CASSTGTGDYEQYF. In nucleotides, the CDR3 is TGTGCCAGCAGCACCGGGACAGGGGACTACGAGCAGTACTTC.

CDR3 residues: CASSIFGGRELFF. In DNA, the CDR3 is TGTGCCAGTAGTATTTTCGGAGGGCGGGAGCTGTTTTTT. V and J are TRBV19 and TRBJ2-2; tentatively, D is TRBD2 (6 bases). Trimming left V 3 bases short and J 9 bases short, with 11 bases between. Germline-derived CDR1 and CDR2 are LNHDA and SQIVND (reference sequence). The CDR3 length is 13 residues.

The genes are TRBV10-2 and TRBJ2-1; 12 bases agree with TRBD2. The CDR3 runs to 13 residues. Germline V gives CDR1 WSHSY, CDR2 SAAADI. V shed 6 bases and J 8 bases; nucleotides not matched to a gene: 2. The CDR3 loop is CASRLAGGHEQFF. CDR3 coding DNA: TGCGCCAGCAGACTAGCGGGAGGCCATGAGCAGTTCTTC.

The CDR3 protein is CATSDPGLASTDTQYF. In DNA, the CDR3 is TGTGCCACCAGTGACCCGGGACTGGCTAGCACAGATACGCAGTATTTT. The chain combines TRBV24-1 with TRBJ2-3; possibly TRBD2 for D (6 bases). This CDR3 comprises 16 residues. Per the germline V gene, CDR1 is KGHDR and CDR2 is SFDVKD. V was pared by 4 bases and J by 0 bases, with 13 bases between.

This rearrangement joins TRBV11-2 to TRBJ2-5, with a possible D match to TRBD1 (5 bases). Trimming removed 2 bases at V and 4 bases at J, with 14 bases between. Germline V gene lookup returns CDR1 SGHAT and CDR2 FQNNGV. The CDR3 is 15 residues long. The CDR3 spells CASSLIARVGETQYF. CDR3 bases: TGTGCCAGCAGCTTAATTGCCAGGGTAGGAGAGACCCAGTACTTC. Based on the CDR3 plus reference TRBV11-2 and TRBJ2-5, the full variable domain is EAGVAQSPRYKIIEKRQSVAFWCNPISGHATLYWYQQILGQGPKLLIQFQNNGVVDDSQLPKDRFSAERLKGVDSTLKIQPAKLEDSAVYLCASSLIARVGETQYFGPGTRLLVL.

This clone was detected only a few times. This chain joins TRBV7-8 and TRBJ1-6, with D possibly matching TRBD1 (5 bases). Germline V CDR1 and CDR2: SGHVS, FQNEAQ. V lost 3 bases and J 6 bases, leaving 12 bases between the germline ends. The CDR3 spans 15 residues. CDR3 nucleotides: TGTGCCAGCAGCTTTGCGGGACTCGCTAATTCACCCCTCCACTTT. Translated: CASSFAGLANSPLHF.